These 28 T cell receptor beta chains originate from one sample sequenced in a study of human T cells and chemical hapten exposure. TCRdb reanalysed the RACE reads using MiXCR and keeps one entry per CDR3 protein. Of about 360,000 distinct CDR3 sequences listed, 4.8% are singletons. Sample time point: patch test 1, 2 weeks after DPC sensitization. The treatment is: therapeutic diphenylcyclopropenone sensitization with weekly scalp DPC. The sequencing used whole blood, collected in connection with sensitization to the hapten diphenylcyclopropenone (DPC). The receptors originated from a woman aged 45-59 years with alopecia areata. Some clones in this sample may be carry-over from other donors' samples.

V is TRBV4-1 and J is TRBJ1-6, with D uncertain. The CDR3 contains 12 residues. Germline CDR1 reads MGHRA; CDR2 reads YSYEKL. Trimming cost V 1 base and J 14 bases, with 9 bases left between them. CDR3 nucleotide sequence: TGCGCCAGCAGCCAAGGGTATTCGGCCCTCCACTTT. This encodes CASSQGYSALHF.

This clonotype was counted at least ten times. CDR3 amino acids: CASSALLQGQRSSPLHF. Here the CDR3 DNA reads TGTGCCAGCAGCGCTTTACTGCAGGGACAAAGAAGTTCACCCCTCCACTTT. The gene calls are TRBV9 and TRBJ1-6, with a possible D match to TRBD1 (6 bases). The CDR3 has 17 amino acids. Looked up from germline, CDR1 is SGDLS and CDR2 is YYNGEE. Deletions cut 3 bases from V and 9 bases from J, with 22 bases between.

This clonotype showed up many times. This rearrangement joins TRBV20-1 to TRBJ1-1; TRBD1 agrees at 10 bases. The CDR3 totals 14 residues. Germline lookup yields CDR1 DFQATT and CDR2 SNEGSKA (reference sequence). Losses at the gene ends were 6 bases for V and 5 bases for J; bases not matched to a gene: 9. This CDR3 is CSARQGAGGTEAFF. The CDR3 nucleotides are TGCAGTGCCCGACAGGGGGCGGGAGGTACTGAAGCTTTCTTT.

There are many counts of this clonotype. V is TRBV4-2 and J is TRBJ2-1; 12 bases agree with TRBD2. Germline V gene data show CDR1 as LGHNA and CDR2 as YNFKEQ. The CDR3 has 13 amino acids. V lost 0 bases, J lost 15 bases, and 3 bases stayed unmatched. The CDR3 spells CASSQDLAGGGFF. The CDR3 region has the DNA TGTGCCAGCAGCCAAGATCTAGCGGGAGGGGGGTTCTTC.

The gene calls are TRBV27 and TRBJ2-1, with D hard to call. The CDR3 covers 17 residues. The germline V gene has CDR1 MNHEY and CDR2 SMNVEV (reference sequence). The ends were cut back, 0 bases at V and 0 bases at J, with 12 bases in the middle. The CDR3 region has the DNA TGTGCCAGCAGTTTATCGGTCGGAGAGGTCTCCTACAATGAGCAGTTCTTC. This sequence encodes CASSLSVGEVSYNEQFF.

This clonotype came up many times. The chain joins TRBV7-2 to TRBJ1-6, with unresolved D. This CDR3 has 17 residues. Germline V lookup: CDR1 SGHTA, CDR2 FQGNSA. The V end was cut by 5 bases, the J end by 6 bases, with 20 bases between. As DNA, the CDR3 is TGTGCCAGCAGCCCGTCGGGTGTGGCGGATTTTAATTCACCCCTCCACTTT. It specifies CASSPSGVADFNSPLHF. Based on the CDR3 plus reference TRBV7-2 and TRBJ1-6, the full variable domain is GAGVSQSPSNKVTEKGKDVELRCDPISGHTALYWYRQSLGQGLEFLIYFQGNSAPDKSGLPSDRFSAERTGGSVSTLTIQRTQQEDSAVYLCASSPSGVADFNSPLHFGNGTRLTVT.

This clonotype was seen more than once but under ten times. V usage is TRBV19 and J usage is TRBJ1-2, with TRBD1 identical over 7 bases. The CDR3 spans 15 residues. The V segment lost 3 bases and the J segment 7 bases; nucleotides outside the gene matches: 11. Germline-derived CDR1 and CDR2 are LNHDA and SQIVND (reference sequence). This chain's CDR3 is CASSISNRGFVGYTF. The CDR3 DNA reads as TGTGCCAGTAGTATCTCTAACAGGGGTTTTGTTGGCTACACCTTC.

This clonotype was observed many times. The chain joins TRBV6-1 to TRBJ1-5, with D possibly matching TRBD1 (6 bases). Trimming pared 6 bases from V and 11 bases from J, leaving 14 bases between. Germline V gene lookup returns CDR1 MNHNS and CDR2 SASEGT. The CDR3 has 12 residues. CDR3 DNA sequence: TGTGCCAGCAGCCCAAGGGGGGCGACCCAGCATTTT. Its translation is CASSPRGATQHF.

This clonotype was seen a handful of times. It differs at one base from a far larger clone, so likely a read error. This rearrangement joins TRBV27 to TRBJ1-3, with D possibly TRBD1 on 5 matching bases. Germline V gene data show CDR1 as MNHEY and CDR2 as SMNVEV (reference sequence). The V end was cut by 0 bases, the J end by 3 bases, with 6 bases between. The CDR3 extends over 14 amino acids. CDR3 amino acids: CASSLSGVGNTIYF. In DNA form, the CDR3 reads TGTGCCAGCAGTTTATCAGGGGTTGGAAACACCATATATTTT.

There are many counts of this clonotype. This sequence joins TRBV29-1 and TRBJ2-1; D perhaps matches TRBD2 (5 bases). V lost 7 bases, J lost 2 bases, and 9 bases lay in between. The CDR3 is 12 amino acids. CDR1 is SQVTM, CDR2 ANQGSEA, per germline. The CDR3 spells CSASGAYNEQFF. Here the CDR3 DNA reads TGCAGCGCCTCCGGGGCCTACAATGAGCAGTTCTTC.

The chain links TRBV27 to TRBJ2-3; D uncertain. Trimming took off 8 bases at V and 0 bases at J, with 12 bases between the two ends. Germline-derived CDR1 and CDR2 are MNHEY and SMNVEV (reference sequence). The CDR3 totals 14 residues. CDR3 residues: CASAAVPSTDTQYF. CDR3 DNA sequence: TGTGCCAGCGCGGCGGTCCCTAGCACAGATACGCAGTATTTT.

This clonotype was recorded at least ten times. The chain carries TRBV6-2 or TRBV6-3 and TRBJ1-2; D unresolved. The ends were cut back, 3 bases at V and 4 bases at J, with 6 bases in the middle. The germline V gene encodes CDR1 MNHEY and CDR2 SVGEGT. The CDR3 is made up of 12 amino acids. Here the CDR3 reads CASSYSLYGYTF. In DNA, the CDR3 is TGTGCCAGCAGTTATTCCCTCTATGGCTACACCTTC.

In its sample, this clonotype was seen many times. The V call is TRBV4-1, the J call TRBJ2-5; no firm D call. CDR3 length: 17 residues. Trimming took 4 bases from V and 2 from J, leaving 20 bases between them. The germline CDR1 and CDR2 sequences are MGHRA and YSYEKL. The CDR3 bases are TGCGCCAGCAGCCGATTACCGAACAGTAAACTACAAGAGACCCAGTACTTC. It codes for CASSRLPNSKLQETQYF.

This clonotype was counted at least ten times. The chain has TRBV10-3 and TRBJ1-5; TRBD1 is a possible D gene (5 bases). There are 14 residues in the CDR3. The germline gives CDR1 ENHRY, CDR2 SYGVKD. Trimming stripped 10 bases from V and 6 bases from J, with 19 bases between. CDR3 DNA: TGTGCCACGCGGTCGGAACAGGAGGGTCAGCCCCAGCATTTT. As protein: CATRSEQEGQPQHF.

This clonotype was detected ten times or more. The chain is built from TRBV20-1 and TRBJ2-7; D assignment may be TRBD1 or TRBD2 (5 bases each). Germline values: CDR1 DFQATT, CDR2 SNEGSKA (reference sequence). The CDR3 extends over 14 amino acids. V was pared by 6 bases and J by 3 bases, with 18 bases between. The CDR3 bases are TGCAGTGCCGTCTCTAAGGGAGACAGCTACGAGCAGTACTTC. As protein: CSAVSKGDSYEQYF.

The rearrangement links TRBV6-2 or TRBV6-3 to TRBJ2-7; D is possibly TRBD1 or TRBD2 (5 bases each). Germline CDR1 reads MNHEY; CDR2 reads SVGEGT. The length of the CDR3 is 16 residues. Trimming shortened V by 3 bases and J by 3 bases, and 18 bases separated the two germline ends. CDR3 sequence: CASSYRSGGSIYEQYF. In DNA form, the CDR3 reads TGTGCCAGCAGTTATCGGAGTGGGGGAAGCATCTACGAGCAGTACTTC.

Worth noting for this clonotype: This may come from a read error, since a much larger clone is one base off. The CDR3 sequence: CASRISSYKEQFF. In nucleotides, the CDR3 is TGTGCCAGCCGTATTAGCTCCTACAAAGAGCAGTTCTTC. The chain carries TRBV11-2 and TRBJ2-1; D unresolved. The CDR3 covers 13 residues. Per germline, CDR1 SGHAT and CDR2 FQNNGV.

The V and J genes are TRBV16 and TRBJ1-5; no firm D call. The CDR3 has 15 amino acids. CDR1 is KGHSY, CDR2 FQNENV, per germline. V lost 0 bases and J 3 bases, leaving 9 bases between the germline ends. Written as DNA, the CDR3 is TGTGCCAGCAGCCAATCGAATACCTACAATCAGCCCCAGCATTTT. This sequence encodes CASSQSNTYNQPQHF.

In its sample, this clonotype was seen a few times. This chain connects TRBV29-1 to TRBJ2-3; 14 bases are a match to TRBD2. Unmatched junction bases numbered 7, after V lost 7 bases and J lost 1 base. CDR3 length: 16 amino acids. CDR1 is SQVTM, CDR2 ANQGSEA, per germline. CDR3 in amino acids: CSASGTSGSGTDTQYF. Here the CDR3 DNA reads TGCAGCGCCTCCGGGACTAGCGGGAGTGGCACAGATACGCAGTATTTT.

This clonotype was seen ten or more times. CDR3 protein: CASSDTGVSGANVLTF. DNA of the CDR3: TGTGCCAGCAGTGACACAGGGGTATCTGGGGCCAACGTCCTGACTTTC. J is TRBJ2-6 and V is TRBV6-4, with 7 bases that match TRBD1. This CDR3 is built from 16 residues. CDR1 MRHNA and CDR2 SNTAGT come from the germline V gene. V lost 2 bases to trimming and J lost 1 base; unmatched junction nucleotides: 2.

This chain uses TRBV5-6 with TRBJ1-6, with TRBD1 identical over 8 bases. This CDR3 comprises 14 residues. The germline gives CDR1 SGHDT, CDR2 YYEEEE. The junction had 5 bases not matched to a gene; V was cut back by 5 bases and J by 7 bases. In DNA, the CDR3 is TGTGCCAGCAGTGCGACAGGGGTGAATTCACCCCTCCACTTT. This gives the protein CASSATGVNSPLHF.

V is TRBV5-8 and J is TRBJ1-5, with 12 bases matching TRBD1. The CDR3 runs to 16 residues. The V segment lost 0 bases and the J segment 6 bases; nucleotides outside the gene matches: 4. Germline lookup yields CDR1 SGHTS and CDR2 YDEGEE. The CDR3 DNA reads TGTGCCAGCAGCTTGGACCGGGACAGGGGGCCTCAGCCCCAGCATTTT. Protein product: CASSLDRDRGPQPQHF. The full variable domain, rest sourced from reference TRBV5-8 and TRBJ1-5, is EAGVTQSPTHLIKTRGQQATLRCSPISGHTSVYWYQQALGLGLQFLLWYDEGEERNRGNFPPRFSGRQFPNYSSELNVNALELEDSALYLCASSLDRDRGPQPQHFGDGTRLSIL.

This clonotype was detected ten times or more. The CDR3 spells CASGLAEGGGQYF. The CDR3 DNA reads as TGTGCCAGCGGCCTAGCGGAGGGGGGAGGGCAGTACTTC. V and J are TRBV6-6 and TRBJ2-7; tentatively, D is TRBD2 (7 bases). The CDR3 sequence is 13 residues long. Germline loops: CDR1 MNHNY, CDR2 SVGAGI (reference sequence). The germline V and J ends were trimmed by 8 bases and 9 bases, with 20 bases remaining between them.

This clonotype was counted ten times or more. V and J are TRBV28 and TRBJ1-4; D possibly corresponds to TRBD1 (6 bases). The CDR3 is made up of 13 amino acids. Germline CDR1 MDHEN, CDR2 SYDVKM. Trimming took off 10 bases at V and 5 bases at J, with 14 bases between the two ends. The CDR3 region has the DNA TGTGCCACCGGGGGGGGGCAAAATGAAAAACTGTTTTTT. Encoded protein: CATGGGQNEKLFF.

Ten or more counts support this clonotype. The rearrangement joins TRBV12-3 or TRBV12-4 to TRBJ1-2; D is unresolved. The CDR3 is made up of 13 amino acids. V shed 5 bases and J shed 10 bases, with 17 bases lying between them. The CDR3 nucleotides are TGTGCCAGCAGTCCGACCCGGGTAAATGACTACACCTTC. Its translation is CASSPTRVNDYTF.

This clonotype was found many times. The chain uses TRBV5-5 and TRBJ1-5, with D maybe TRBD1 (6 bases). Trimming removed 1 base from V and 7 bases from J, with 15 bases in between. This CDR3 is 15 amino acids long. Per the germline V gene, CDR1 is SGHKS and CDR2 is YYEKEE (reference sequence). The CDR3 region has the DNA TGTGCCAGCAGCTTGAGTGGGGGGCTAGGACAGCCCCAGCATTTT. Translation gives CASSLSGGLGQPQHF. Full variable domain (remainder filled in from reference TRBV5-5 and TRBJ1-5): DAGVTQSPTHLIKTRGQQVTLRCSPISGHKSVSWYQQVLGQGPQFIFQYYEKEERGRGNFPDRFSARQFPNYSSELNVNALLLGDSALYLCASSLSGGLGQPQHFGDGTRLSIL.

The rearrangement links TRBV12-3 or TRBV12-4 to TRBJ2-5; TRBD2 matches at 7 bases. The V segment lost 7 bases and the J segment 5 bases; nucleotides outside the gene matches: 10. The CDR3 is 14 residues long. The CDR3 bases are TGTGCCAGCAAACTTGGGGGGGTTTTGGAGACCCAGTACTTC. It yields the protein CASKLGGVLETQYF.

This rearrangement joins TRBV20-1 to TRBJ2-3, with TRBD2 as a possible D gene (6 bases). Germline CDR1 is DFQATT and CDR2 is SNEGSKA (reference sequence). This CDR3 has 15 residues. The V end lost 0 bases, the J end lost 0 bases, and 10 bases lay between the germline ends. The CDR3 sequence: CSARDLGRSTDTQYF. The CDR3 DNA follows: TGCAGTGCTAGAGATCTGGGGAGGAGCACAGATACGCAGTATTTT.